The 5 T cell receptor beta chains given below trace back to one sample, sequenced in a study of blood T cell repertoires in COVID-19. Sequencing was performed with immunoSEQ multiplex PCR; in TCRdb, only in-frame clones are kept and a portion is missing. The sample shows 200,000 to 250,000 clones, 75% to 85% of them seen only once. Sequences were obtained from peripheral blood. The receptor set was obtained from a man aged 45 to 65 with active or convalescent COVID-19.

The rearrangement uses TRBV7-8 and TRBJ2-5; 7 bases map to TRBD1. CDR1 and CDR2 from the germline V gene are SGHVS and FQNEAQ. With V trimmed by 3 bases and J by 5 bases, 9 bases remained unmatched. This CDR3 region has 15 residues. The CDR3, as DNA: TGTGCCAGCAGCTTCTCAACAGGGGTCCGGGAGACCCAGTACTTC. Residues: CASSFSTGVRETQYF. Drawing the rest from reference TRBV7-8 and TRBJ2-5, the complete variable domain is GAGVSQSPRYKVAKRGQDVALRCDPISGHVSLFWYQQALGQGPEFLTYFQNEAQLDKSGLPSDRFFAERPEGSVSTLKIQRTQQEDSAVYLCASSFSTGVRETQYFGPGTRLLVL.

This chain connects TRBV11-3 to TRBJ1-1; D possibly corresponds to TRBD1 (5 bases). The CDR3 contains 14 residues. With 0 bases removed from V and 3 bases from J, the gap between germline ends came to 8 bases. CDR1 and CDR2 (germline): SGHNT, YENEEA. The CDR3 nucleotides are TGTGCCAGCAGCTTAGAGGGGGAGGACACTGAAGCTTTCTTT. It is translated as CASSLEGEDTEAFF.

Ten or more counts support this clone. The same CDR3 is also encoded by other DNA sequences in this sample. The V gene is TRBV4-3, the J gene TRBJ2-3; D unresolved. The CDR3 has 14 residues. The germline V gene encodes CDR1 LGHNA and CDR2 YSLEER. Trimming took 0 bases from V and 5 from J, leaving 9 bases between them. CDR3 amino acids: CASSQDRSGDTQYF. The CDR3 coding sequence is TGCGCCAGCAGCCAAGATCGATCGGGAGATACGCAGTATTTT.

V and J are TRBV10-3 and TRBJ2-7; TRBD2 is a possible D gene (7 bases). The CDR3 is 15 residues long. V was clipped by 2 bases and J by 5 bases, with 16 bases between them. In germline, CDR1 is ENHRY, CDR2 SYGVKD. The CDR3 region is CAISEGGGGPHEQYV. DNA of the CDR3: TGTGCCATCAGTGAGGGGGGGGGCGGCCCTCACGAGCAGTACGTC.

V and J are TRBV4-1 and TRBJ2-2; a weak D match, TRBD2 (5 bases). Trimming pared 1 base from V and 7 bases from J, leaving 22 bases between. CDR1 and CDR2 from the germline V gene are MGHRA and YSYEKL. CDR3 size: 18 residues. The CDR3 loop is CASSQGKSTIRVGGELFF. CDR3 nucleotide sequence: TGCGCCAGCAGCCAAGGGAAGTCGACTATACGCGTGGGCGGGGAGCTGTTTTTT.